This T cell receptor beta chain was profiled in a study of blood T cell dynamics during melanoma immunotherapy. Study summary: Metastatic melanoma patients received first-line pembrolizumab or nivolumab plus ipilimumab. Study-wide results and caveats: It remained unknown if the driving T cell clones were melanoma-specific.

Regarding this clone: Its antigen is undetermined.

The time point is: pre-treatment baseline. This CDR3 is 18 amino acids long. Trimming removed 1 base from V and 0 bases from J; junction bases left unmatched: 10. Germline V lookup: CDR1 MGHRA, CDR2 YSYEKL. Each bulk PBMC sample had 300 to 350 ng DNA loaded. The assay was immunoSEQ multiplex PCR, and TCRdb's table has in-frame clones only and misses some. The table lists approximately 6,800 clones, more than 65% of them singletons. The TCR originated in a human donor with melanoma. The rearrangement uses TRBV4-1 and TRBJ2-7; TRBD1 agrees at 9 bases. Sequencing was performed on blood, taken from a patient treated with checkpoint blockade. The chain's CDR3 is CASSQAPPTGGSSYEQYF. The CDR3 DNA follows: TGCGCCAGCAGCCAAGCCCCCCCTACAGGGGGCAGCTCCTACGAGCAGTACTTC.